Presented here are 24 T cell receptor beta chains from one specimen sequenced in a study of tumor-infiltrating lymphocytes in primary liver carcinoma. The study extracted blood RNA from unsorted whole blood and also extracted germline DNA. Reverse transcription of roughly 480 ng total RNA with a constant-region primer produced TCR beta cDNA. Sequencing libraries for TCR beta derived from three nested multiplex PCR rounds that used slightly modified ARM-PCR. Rounds one and two of PCR, each of 10 cycles, were primed with TRBV1-TRBV30 forward primers and a C-beta reverse primer. TCRdb re-called the multiplex PCR reads through MiXCR, storing one row per CDR3 protein. The table records approximately 330,000 distinct CDR3 sequences, 65% of them present only once. Specimen: peripheral blood. The receptors come from a man aged 35-49 years with primary liver carcinoma and hepatitis B virus infection.

This clonotype occurred a few times. The rearrangement links TRBV28 to TRBJ1-1; unclear D gene. This CDR3 comprises 14 residues. The V and J ends lost 0 bases and 1 base respectively, with 6 bases between them. CDR1 and CDR2 (germline): MDHEN, SYDVKM. The CDR3 DNA reads TGTGCCAGCAGTTTATGGGCAGGGAACACTGAAGCTTTCTTT. Translation gives CASSLWAGNTEAFF.

This clonotype appeared once. A read error may account for a junction end that differs from germline. CDR3 in amino acids: CATSLWEETTVYYGYTF. The CDR3 nucleotides are TGTGCCACCAGTTTATGGGAGGAGACAACAGTTTATTATGGCTACACCTTC. The chain uses TRBV28 and TRBJ1-2; no definite D call. CDR1 and CDR2 (germline): MDHEN, SYDVKM. This CDR3 spans 17 amino acids.

As regards this clonotype: At one of its ends the junction is not consistent with the germline gene, which may arise from a read error. This rearrangement joins TRBV29-1 to TRBJ2-1, with TRBD1 matching over 10 bases. Looked up from germline, CDR1 is SQVTM and CDR2 is ANQGSEA. This CDR3 has 16 amino acids. DNA of the CDR3: TGCAGCGTTGAAGATCGCGGGACAGGGGTCCAAGAGACCCATTACTTC. This encodes CSVEDRGTGVQETHYF.

The chain combines TRBV6-2 or TRBV6-3 with TRBJ2-1, with 8 bases identical to TRBD2. The CDR3 is 19 amino acids. Germline assignment: CDR1 MNHEY and CDR2 SVGEGT. Germline trimming cut 2 bases from V and 4 bases from J; bases unmatched to any gene: 16. The CDR3 loop is CASSYGLAGGRRAYNEQFF. The CDR3 nucleotides read TGTGCCAGCAGTTACGGCCTGGCGGGAGGAAGGAGGGCATACAATGAGCAGTTCTTC.

This chain joins TRBV11-1 and TRBJ2-3; 8 nucleotides align to TRBD2. The CDR3 length is 17 residues. Germline CDR1 is SGHAT and CDR2 is FQDESV (reference sequence). Trimming at V came to 9 bases and at J to 5 bases, leaving 19 bases not matched to a gene. CDR3 in amino acids: CASSPRGAGVLVDTQYF. The DNA for the CDR3 is TGTGCCAGTAGCCCTCGGGGAGCGGGAGTCTTAGTAGATACGCAGTATTTT.

A word on this clonotype: At one end the junction does not follow the germline gene, possibly because of a read error. The chain recombines TRBV7-8 with TRBJ2-1, with 7 bases aligning to TRBD2. This CDR3 has 16 amino acids. CDR1 and CDR2 from the germline V gene are SGHVS and FQNEAQ. The CDR3 protein is CVSSQRVAGDNNEHFF. In DNA form, the CDR3 reads TGTGTCAGCAGCCAACGAGTAGCGGGCGATAACAATGAGCACTTCTTC.

Concerning this clonotype: One end of the junction is discordant with germline, which a read error may explain. The chain combines TRBV11-2 with TRBJ2-7; D gene ambiguous. This CDR3 comprises 13 residues. In germline, CDR1 is SGHAT, CDR2 FQNNGV. The DNA of the CDR3 is TGTGCCAACAGCTTAGACTCTGGCTACGAGCAGTATTTC. Protein product: CANSLDSGYEQYF.

On this clonotype itself: The junction and the germline gene differ at one end; a read error may be behind it. Written as DNA, the CDR3 is TGTGCCAGCAGCACTGAACAGGGCGACAATCAGCCCCAACATTTT. Its protein product is CASSTEQGDNQPQHF. The chain recombines TRBV11-2 with TRBJ1-5; D is perhaps TRBD1 (6 bases). The CDR3 consists of 15 residues. Germline CDR1 and CDR2: SGHAT and FQNNGV.

The gene calls are TRBV28 and TRBJ1-3; D unresolved. V lost 5 bases to trimming and J lost 0 bases, with 14 bases between them. CDR1 is MDHEN, CDR2 SYDVKM, per germline. This CDR3 has 16 amino acids. The CDR3: CASSALGIVSGNTIYF. CDR3 nucleotide sequence: TGTGCCAGCAGTGCGCTCGGGATCGTCTCTGGAAACACCATATATTTT. Looking up the rest from reference TRBV28 and TRBJ1-3 gives the full variable domain: DVKVTQSSRYLVKRTGEKVFLECVQDMDHENMFWYRQDPGLGLRLIYFSYDVKMKEKGDIPEGYSVSREKKERFSLILESASTNQTSMYLCASSALGIVSGNTIYFGEGSWLTVV.

Of note for this clonotype: One junction end does not reproduce the germline sequence, and a read error may be involved. CDR3 coding DNA: TGTGCTAGCAGCTCGTACGTTGGGAGCACAGATACGCAGTATTTT. Translation gives CASSSYVGSTDTQYF. The chain carries TRBV11-2 and TRBJ2-3; D is ambiguous. Germline lookup yields CDR1 SGHAT and CDR2 FQNNGV. The CDR3 covers 15 residues.

In the case of this clonotype: A much larger clonotype is one base distant, so this may be a read error. The V gene is TRBV6-1, the J gene TRBJ2-5, with a weak D call TRBD2 (5 bases). Per germline, CDR1 MNHNS and CDR2 SASEGT. This CDR3 has 15 residues. The V end lost 8 bases, the J end lost 1 base, and 17 bases lay between the germline ends. The CDR3 here is CASHTVRGFQETQYF. CDR3 DNA: TGTGCCAGCCATACGGTCCGGGGTTTCCAAGAGACCCAGTACTTC.

A few counts support this clonotype. The chain has TRBV5-1 and TRBJ1-1; possibly TRBD1 for D (5 bases). This CDR3 spans 14 amino acids. V dropped 0 bases and J dropped 6 bases, with 12 bases sitting between them. Germline values: CDR1 SGHRS, CDR2 YFSETQ. The CDR3 DNA is TGCGCCAGCAGCTTGGAGGGTCAGGGCCCTGAAGCTTTCTTT. Residues: CASSLEGQGPEAFF. Variable domain in full (rest from reference TRBV5-1 and TRBJ1-1): KAGVTQTPRYLIKTRGQQVTLSCSPISGHRSVSWYQQTPGQGLQFLFEYFSETQRNKGNFPGRFSGRQFSNSRSEMNVSTLELGDSALYLCASSLEGQGPEAFFGQGTRLTVV.

The V gene is TRBV6-6, the J gene TRBJ2-7; 7 bases map to TRBD1. This CDR3 is built from 13 residues. The germline CDR1 and CDR2 sequences are MNHNY and SVGAGI (reference sequence). V shed 10 bases and J 8 bases; nucleotides not matched to a gene: 14. In nucleotides, the CDR3 is TGTGCCAACAGCCAGGGACAGTTTACCCAGCAGTACTTC. Amino acids: CANSQGQFTQQYF.

A word on this clonotype: Being one base from a much bigger clone, this may be a read error. This chain joins TRBV5-1 and TRBJ2-3; D is unclear. Trimming left V 6 bases short and J 4 bases short, with 9 bases between. The V gene's germline CDR1 is SGHRS and CDR2 YFSETQ. This CDR3 contains 12 residues. This chain's CDR3 is CASNGVADTQYF. The DNA for the CDR3 is TGCGCCAGCAATGGAGTAGCAGATACGCAGTATTTT. Together with reference TRBV5-1 and TRBJ2-3, the CDR3 gives the full variable domain: KAGVTQTPRYLIKTRGQQVTLSCSPISGHRSVSWYQQTPGQGLQFLFEYFSETQRNKGNFPGRFSGRQFSNSRSEMNVSTLELGDSALYLCASNGVADTQYFGPGTRLTVL.

This clonotype was seen repeatedly, ten times or more. This chain links TRBV6-6 with TRBJ2-1; D may correspond to TRBD1 or TRBD2 (5 bases each). Germline assignment: CDR1 MNHNY and CDR2 SVGAGI (reference sequence). Trimming removed 2 bases from V and 4 bases from J, with 12 bases in between. The CDR3 is made up of 15 amino acids. The chain's CDR3 is CASSYGAGTYNEQFF. DNA of the CDR3: TGTGCCAGCAGTTACGGTGCAGGGACGTACAATGAGCAGTTCTTC.

A note on this clonotype: This could be a read error, since a much larger clone is one nucleotide away. The conserved phenylalanine or tryptophan is not found at the CDR3 terminus, so this likely reflects a read error. The chain has TRBV28 and TRBJ2-7, with 8 bases that match TRBD1. V lost 7 bases, J lost 1 base, and 3 bases stayed unmatched. The germline V gene encodes CDR1 MDHEN and CDR2 SYDVKM. The CDR3 contains 13 residues. CDR3 in amino acids: CASNHRGSYEQYL. The CDR3 DNA reads TGTGCCAGCAATCACAGGGGGTCCTACGAGCAGTACCTC.

This clonotype was picked up many times. The chain joins TRBV6-1 to TRBJ2-7; tentatively, D is TRBD2 (5 bases). The CDR3 runs to 14 residues. Germline assignment: CDR1 MNHNS and CDR2 SASEGT. V was clipped by 8 bases and J by 2 bases, with 16 bases between them. CDR3 coding DNA: TGTGCCAGCGCACCAGTGGACTCAGCCTACGAGCAGTACTTC. Translation gives CASAPVDSAYEQYF.

J is TRBJ1-1 and V is TRBV5-1, with 9 bases that match TRBD1. CDR3 length equals 13 residues. Per the germline V gene, CDR1 is SGHRS and CDR2 is YFSETQ. The ends lost 3 bases at V and 5 bases at J; junction bases unmatched: 2. The CDR3: CASSSQGATEAFF. The CDR3, as DNA: TGCGCCAGCAGCTCACAGGGGGCTACTGAAGCTTTCTTT.

A word on this clonotype: One end of the junction fails to match germline, which may point to a read error. The rearrangement joins TRBV12-3 or TRBV12-4 to TRBJ1-1; D remains unclear. CDR3 length: 12 residues. CDR3 sequence reads: CASRPGPAEALF. The CDR3 DNA is TGTGCCAGCAGACCTGGACCCGCTGAAGCTCTCTTT.

This clonotype was observed many times. The V gene is TRBV11-2, the J gene TRBJ2-2; possibly TRBD2 for D (5 bases). This CDR3 spans 16 amino acids. Germline-derived CDR1 and CDR2 are SGHAT and FQNNGV. Trimming cost V 1 base and J 0 bases, with 9 bases left between them. CDR3 coding DNA: TGTGCCAGCAGCTTAGTTGGAGGTGCGAACACCGGGGAGCTGTTTTTT. Protein sequence: CASSLVGGANTGELFF.

V gene TRBV13 combines with J gene TRBJ1-4; 9 nucleotides match TRBD1. The CDR3 is 16 residues long. Germline lookup yields CDR1 PRHDT and CDR2 FYEKMQ (reference sequence). V shed 1 base and J 7 bases; nucleotides not matched to a gene: 7. The chain's CDR3 is CASSLDRQGGSEKLFF. CDR3 coding DNA: TGTGCCAGCAGCTTAGACCGACAGGGGGGAAGTGAAAAACTGTTTTTT.

The table lists this clonotype with many counts. V is TRBV4-1 and J is TRBJ2-1, with TRBD2 matching over 10 bases. Unmatched junction bases numbered 10, after V lost 0 bases and J lost 5 bases. The germline gives CDR1 MGHRA, CDR2 YSYEKL. The CDR3 is 18 amino acids. CDR3 in DNA: TGCGCCAGCAGCCAAGATCGGGAGCTAGCGGGGGAAAACAATGAGCAGTTCTTC. Translated, it gives CASSQDRELAGENNEQFF.

With regard to this clonotype: Relative to the germline gene, one junction end is altered; a read error may explain this. The chain recombines TRBV11-2 with TRBJ2-7, with a weak D call TRBD1 (6 bases). Germline V lookup: CDR1 SGHAT, CDR2 FQNNGV. This CDR3 is 16 amino acids long. Here the CDR3 DNA reads TGTGCCAACAGCTTAGTGCGGACAGCTTACTCCTACGAGCAGCACTTC. Protein: CANSLVRTAYSYEQHF. The whole variable domain, filled in from reference TRBV11-2 and TRBJ2-7, reads EAGVAQSPRYKIIEKRQSVAFWCNPISGHATLYWYQQILGQGPKLLIQFQNNGVVDDSQLPKDRFSAERLKGVDSTLKIQPAKLEDSAVYLCANSLVRTAYSYEQHFGPGTRLTVT.

Turning to this clonotype: A single base separates this from a much larger clone, so it may be a read error. The rearrangement uses TRBV12-3 or TRBV12-4 and TRBJ2-2; 7 bases are shared with TRBD2. This CDR3 region has 16 residues. After removal of 2 bases from V and 4 bases from J, the junction contained 7 bases not matched to a gene. In DNA form, the CDR3 reads TGTGCCAGCAGTTTAAAGGCGGGGGTGGGCACCGGGGAGCTGTTTTTT. It translates to CASSLKAGVGTGELFF.